Reported below is one T cell receptor (beta chain). What it recognizes is unknown. This sample was taken from a study of vaccination effects on CD4 cells after COVID-19. Background on the study: Antigen-specific CD4+ T cells were expanded (with viral peptide pools) by the ViraFEST assay ahead of sequencing. A few patients who were convalescent were sampled early, at day +14, and again late after vaccination.

Germline CDR1 SGHTA, CDR2 FQGNSA. After removal of 5 bases from V and 3 bases from J, the junction contained 7 bases not matched to a gene. The CDR3 is made up of 16 amino acids. Findings and limits, study-wide: Convalescents' post-vaccine spike-reactive clones were mainly new, vaccine-induced.

Generated by immunoSEQ multiplex PCR, the TCRdb table keeps only in-frame clones and is missing some. The top ten hold roughly 5.2% of the sample, which has tens of thousands of clones, over 60% seen once. It was after approximately 11 days of culture that CD4+ T cells were isolated. This individual contracted SARS-CoV-2 between March and December 2020, as verified by PCR. Participants were given two doses of BNT162b2 or mRNA-1273 vaccine. This clonotype was obtained from a human donor who had a prior SARS-CoV-2 infection. The chain has TRBV7-2 and TRBJ2-7; 13 nucleotides align to TRBD2. Sequenced material: CD4+ T cells from PBMCs cultured without peptide, taken after COVID-19 vaccination. CDR3 coding DNA: TGTGCCAGCAGCAGCACCGGGACTAGCGGGAACTACGAGCAGTACTTC. Its translation: CASSSTGTSGNYEQYF.